The source of this T cell receptor beta chain is a study of blood T cell repertoires in COVID-19. Per the authors' pipeline: Amplification from reference gene primers served as the basis for estimated nucleated cell counts. Profiling relied on immunoSEQ multiplex PCR, and the TCRdb table lists in-frame clones only, not all of them. V, J and clone size are those of that table, while D and trimming were read from the DNA. This repertoire shows about 150,000 clones, around 80% found once; its top ten account for approximately 14%. V lost 0 bases and J 5 bases, leaving 11 bases between the germline ends. Germline V gives CDR1 SGHRS, CDR2 YFSETQ. The CDR3 is 14 amino acids.

V gene TRBV5-1 combines with J gene TRBJ2-5, with D possibly matching TRBD1 (5 bases). The TCR sequence derives from a human donor with acute or convalescent COVID-19. The donor label of this sample is uncertain. The sequenced sample was peripheral blood. CDR3 bases: TGCGCCAGCAGCTTGGAAGGGGTGAGGGAGACCCAGTACTTC. Its protein is CASSLEGVRETQYF.